This TCR beta chain was obtained from a study of cytomegalovirus exposure and HLA in healthy donors. The overall study: Approximately 81% of more than 300 genotyped donors fell in the Caucasian-associated ancestry cluster. Study results and limitations: Reported performance of the classifier showed diagnosis of cytomegalovirus status with high specificity and sensitivity. No immune exposure information besides CMV serostatus was available. TCR beta chains numbering some 160 were designated cytomegalovirus-associated.

This clone was observed a few times. As yet, its antigen is unknown. Vbeta (60) and Jbeta (13) primers were used in the PCR. The assay was immunoSEQ multiplex PCR, and TCRdb's table has in-frame clones only and misses some. The sample gives 180,000 or so clones, approximately 82% of which show up once; about 7.6% is in the top ten. The V segment lost 6 bases and the J segment 5 bases; nucleotides outside the gene matches: 3. The CDR3 is 14 residues long. In germline, CDR1 is SNHLY, CDR2 FYNNEI. The chain recombines TRBV2 with TRBJ1-6; TRBD1 matches 8 bases. The TCR sequence derives from a woman between 40 and 55 years old in good health and CMV-seropositive. The material sequenced was PBMCs. The CDR3 region has the DNA TGTGCCAGCAGAAGACAGGGGAATAATTCACCCCTCCACTTT. It encodes CASRRQGNNSPLHF.